Shown below are 30 T cell receptor beta chains from a single sample sequenced in a study of siplizumab effects on memory and regulatory T cells. The method was immunoSEQ multiplex PCR; TCRdb's version includes in-frame clones alone and lacks a portion of them. This table holds roughly 70,000 clones, 85% to 95% found once. Sequenced sample: CD8+ T cells sorted from blood. The source is a human donor in good health.

The chain recombines TRBV6-5 with TRBJ2-7; 11 bases align to TRBD2. The CDR3 contains 15 residues. Germline V lookup: CDR1 MNHEY, CDR2 SVGAGI. Trimming removed 5 bases from V and 3 bases from J; junction bases left unmatched: 6. The CDR3: CASSPTSGGHYEQYF. CDR3 nucleotide sequence: TGTGCCAGCAGTCCCACTAGCGGGGGCCACTACGAGCAGTACTTC.

This sequence joins TRBV19 and TRBJ1-1; D is possibly TRBD1 (5 bases). The V and J ends lost 5 bases and 7 bases respectively, with 17 bases between them. Germline V gives CDR1 LNHDA, CDR2 SQIVND (reference sequence). The CDR3 extends over 14 amino acids. The CDR3 loop is CASSFLGGPGEAFF. CDR3 sequence (DNA): TGTGCCAGTAGTTTCCTCGGGGGACCCGGTGAAGCTTTCTTT.

This clone appeared once. The chain links TRBV7-3 to TRBJ2-5; D is undetermined. Trimming pared 3 bases from V and 5 bases from J, leaving 10 bases between. In germline, CDR1 is SGHTA, CDR2 FQGTGA. The CDR3 extends over 13 amino acids. The CDR3 loop is CASSFSTWETQYF. The CDR3 DNA is TGTGCCAGCAGCTTCTCTACGTGGGAGACCCAGTACTTC. Based on the CDR3 plus reference TRBV7-3 and TRBJ2-5, the full variable domain is GAGVSQTPSNKVTEKGKYVELRCDPISGHTALYWYRQSLGQGPEFLIYFQGTGAADDSGLPNDRFFAVRPEGSVSTLKIQRTERGDSAVYLCASSFSTWETQYFGPGTRLLVL.

A remark on this clone: A read error may account for a junction end that differs from germline. The identical CDR3 is also encoded by other nucleotide sequences in the sample. J is TRBJ1-1 and V is TRBV5-1, with TRBD1 matching 9 bases. Germline V gene data show CDR1 as SGHRS and CDR2 as YFSETQ. This CDR3 spans 14 amino acids. The chain's CDR3 is CASSLGQGGTEAFF. The CDR3, as DNA: TGTGCCAGCAGCTTGGGACAGGGAGGCACTGAAGCTTTCTTT.

V usage is TRBV5-6 and J usage is TRBJ1-3; D gene ambiguous. The CDR3 runs 14 residues. The V end lost 0 bases, the J end lost 4 bases, and 8 bases lay between the germline ends. The V gene's germline CDR1 is SGHDT and CDR2 YYEEEE. CDR3 region: CASSLGLPGNTIYF. CDR3 bases: TGTGCCAGCAGCTTGGGACTCCCCGGAAACACCATATATTTT.

The chain joins TRBV27 to TRBJ2-1; 8 bases align to TRBD2. Trimming removed 8 bases from V and 0 bases from J; junction bases left unmatched: 6. Germline CDR1 is MNHEY and CDR2 is SMNVEV (reference sequence). The CDR3 totals 15 residues. In DNA, the CDR3 is TGTGCCAGCCTTCCGGGGGGGAGCTCCTACAATGAGCAGTTCTTC. Its translation is CASLPGGSSYNEQFF.

The count of this clone is one. The chain combines TRBV9 with TRBJ2-7; no definite D call. The CDR3 extends over 13 amino acids. Germline CDR1 SGDLS, CDR2 YYNGEE. V was pared by 3 bases and J by 4 bases, with 11 bases between. CDR3 region: CASSGDLVYEQYF. The CDR3 DNA sequence: TGTGCCAGCAGCGGGGATTTGGTGTACGAGCAGTACTTC.

This chain connects TRBV6-1 to TRBJ1-2; D possibly corresponds to TRBD1 (6 bases). This CDR3 has 14 amino acids. V dropped 7 bases and J dropped 5 bases, with 17 bases sitting between them. The V gene's germline CDR1 is MNHNS and CDR2 SASEGT. CDR3 nucleotide sequence: TGTGCCAGCATGAGCGAGGGGGGCGCGTATGGCTACACCTTC. Encoded protein: CASMSEGGAYGYTF.

This sequence joins TRBV9 and TRBJ1-2; 7 nucleotides match TRBD1. CDR1 is SGDLS and CDR2 is YYNGEE in the germline V gene. There are 14 residues in the CDR3. Trimming removed 0 bases from V and 4 bases from J; junction bases left unmatched: 3. In nucleotides, the CDR3 is TGTGCCAGCAGCGTAGCCGGGACAGCCTATGGCTACACCTTC. Its protein product is CASSVAGTAYGYTF.

There are many counts of this clone. The DNA for the CDR3 is TGCGCCAGCAGCCAAGTTCAGGGAAACACTGAAGCTTTCTTT. This encodes CASSQVQGNTEAFF. The rearrangement uses TRBV4-1 and TRBJ1-1; D perhaps matches TRBD1 (5 bases). Trimming removed 1 base at V and 2 bases at J, with 8 bases between. CDR3 size: 14 residues. The germline V gene encodes CDR1 MGHRA and CDR2 YSYEKL.

The chain joins TRBV4-3 to TRBJ1-1; no clear D gene. Trimming took off 0 bases at V and 11 bases at J, with 25 bases between the two ends. The germline gives CDR1 LGHNA, CDR2 YSLEER. There are 17 residues in the CDR3. The CDR3 region has the DNA TGCGCCAGCAGCCAAGATATGGCCCTAAACATGGGAGCGAATGCTTTCTTT. Encoded protein: CASSQDMALNMGANAFF.

The chain uses TRBV27 and TRBJ1-5; D is ambiguous. The germline V and J ends were trimmed by 5 bases and 3 bases, with 8 bases remaining between them. Per germline, CDR1 MNHEY and CDR2 SMNVEV (reference sequence). The CDR3 has 13 amino acids. As DNA, the CDR3 is TGTGCCAGCAGTACCGAATTCAATCAGCCCCAGCATTTT. It codes for CASSTEFNQPQHF.

V and J are TRBV11-2 and TRBJ1-2; D gene unclear. Germline assignment: CDR1 SGHAT and CDR2 FQNNGV. This CDR3 is 16 amino acids long. V shed 5 bases and J shed 3 bases, with 19 bases lying between them. Here the CDR3 reads CASSGRFDGLDYGYTF. The CDR3 coding sequence is TGTGCCAGCAGCGGACGGTTCGACGGTTTAGACTATGGCTACACCTTC.

The chain joins TRBV9 to TRBJ1-2; 9 bases line up with TRBD1. CDR3 length: 15 residues. In germline, CDR1 is SGDLS, CDR2 YYNGEE. After removal of 5 bases from V and 1 base from J, the junction contained 6 bases not matched to a gene. CDR3 loop: CASSRGQGYNYGYTF. The CDR3 DNA is TGTGCCAGCAGTCGAGGACAGGGGTATAACTATGGCTACACCTTC.

V usage is TRBV5-1 and J usage is TRBJ2-7; either TRBD1 or TRBD2 may fit D (5 bases each). Germline V gene lookup returns CDR1 SGHRS and CDR2 YFSETQ. With 4 bases removed from V and 5 bases from J, the gap between germline ends came to 10 bases. The CDR3 spans 12 residues. This CDR3 is CASSGTGHEQYF. CDR3 DNA: TGCGCCAGCAGCGGCACGGGACACGAGCAGTACTTC.

This clone was seen a handful of times. This chain joins TRBV28 and TRBJ1-5, with 8 nucleotides matching TRBD1. The length of the CDR3 is 14 residues. In germline, CDR1 is MDHEN, CDR2 SYDVKM. Trimming at V came to 5 bases and at J to 6 bases, leaving 6 bases not matched to a gene. CDR3 DNA: TGTGCCAGCAGTAATGACCAGGGGGCTCAGCCCCAGCATTTT. It yields the protein CASSNDQGAQPQHF.

The V and J genes are TRBV13 and TRBJ2-2; 9 bases line up with TRBD2. The CDR3 is made up of 17 amino acids. From germline, CDR1 is PRHDT and CDR2 FYEKMQ (reference sequence). V gave up 5 bases and J gave up 0 bases; unmatched junction bases: 7. The CDR3 DNA follows: TGTGCCAGCAGCCCCCTGACTAGCGGAGCGAACACCGGGGAGCTGTTTTTT. It specifies CASSPLTSGANTGELFF.

This clone has only one observation. V and J are TRBV4-1 and TRBJ2-7, with a tentative D call TRBD1 (6 bases). Germline lookup yields CDR1 MGHRA and CDR2 YSYEKL. Trimming cost V 3 bases and J 4 bases, with 13 bases left between them. CDR3 length: 14 amino acids. In nucleotides, the CDR3 is TGCGCCAGCAGCCATCAAACAGGGATATACGAGCAGTACTTC. It translates to CASSHQTGIYEQYF.

The gene calls are TRBV27 and TRBJ2-3; D gene uncertain. CDR1 is MNHEY, CDR2 SMNVEV, per germline (reference sequence). With 0 bases removed from V and 6 bases from J, the gap between germline ends came to 10 bases. The CDR3 is 14 amino acids. The CDR3 DNA reads TGTGCCAGCAGTTTATCCCCCCGCATGGATACGCAGTATTTT. Residues: CASSLSPRMDTQYF.

The gene calls are TRBV6-6 and TRBJ1-2; 12 nucleotides agree with TRBD1. Trimming removed 7 bases from V and 6 bases from J; junction bases left unmatched: 3. CDR1 is MNHNY, CDR2 SVGAGI, per germline (reference sequence). The CDR3 has 13 amino acids. This CDR3 is CASTWDRGHGYTF. Written as DNA, the CDR3 is TGTGCCAGCACATGGGACAGGGGGCATGGCTACACCTTC.

The chain combines TRBV9 with TRBJ1-1; D unresolved. This CDR3 region has 15 residues. The germline gives CDR1 SGDLS, CDR2 YYNGEE. V lost 0 bases, J lost 2 bases, and 11 bases lay in between. The CDR3 loop reads CASSVGEFQNTEAFF. The CDR3 nucleotides are TGTGCCAGCAGCGTAGGCGAGTTTCAAAACACTGAAGCTTTCTTT.

The J gene is TRBJ1-6, the V gene TRBV4-1, with 7 nucleotides matching TRBD1. Trimming took 1 base from V and 7 from J; bases not matched to a gene: 4. This CDR3 region has 15 residues. Germline V lookup: CDR1 MGHRA, CDR2 YSYEKL. CDR3 DNA sequence: TGCGCCAGCAGCCAAGCTGCGACAGGGAATTCACCCCTCCACTTT. This encodes CASSQAATGNSPLHF.

This rearrangement joins TRBV11-1 to TRBJ2-2, with D possibly called TRBD1 or TRBD2 (5 bases each). The CDR3 spans 18 residues. V was clipped by 1 base and J by 4 bases, with 19 bases between them. In germline, CDR1 is SGHAT, CDR2 FQDESV (reference sequence). CDR3 in amino acids: CASSLGLPGTSFTGELFF. The CDR3 DNA reads TGTGCCAGCAGCTTAGGACTCCCCGGGACGTCTTTCACCGGGGAGCTGTTTTTT.

The chain links TRBV7-3 to TRBJ1-1; tentative D call: TRBD1 (5 bases). V dropped 5 bases and J dropped 1 base, with 8 bases sitting between them. The germline V gene has CDR1 SGHTA and CDR2 FQGTGA. The CDR3 contains 13 residues. The DNA of the CDR3 is TGTGCCAGCAGCCAAAGGGGGAACACTGAAGCTTTCTTT. Encoded protein: CASSQRGNTEAFF.

The rearrangement uses TRBV19 and TRBJ1-1; D might be TRBD1 (5 bases). V was shortened by 5 bases and J by 2 bases, with 18 bases between the two germline ends. There are 16 residues in the CDR3. Germline V gene sequence: CDR1 LNHDA, CDR2 SQIVND (reference sequence). The CDR3: CASSSYSGAANTEAFF. For the CDR3, the DNA is TGTGCCAGTAGTTCGTACTCCGGGGCCGCAAACACTGAAGCTTTCTTT.

V and J are TRBV11-3 and TRBJ1-1; 7 bases match TRBD1. Germline trimming cut 4 bases from V and 1 base from J; bases unmatched to any gene: 3. This CDR3 region has 14 residues. CDR1 and CDR2 from the germline V gene are SGHNT and YENEEA. In nucleotides, the CDR3 is TGTGCCAGCAGCTCCAGGGGGGAGAACACTGAAGCTTTCTTT. Encoded protein: CASSSRGENTEAFF.

The CDR3 coding sequence is TGCGCCAGCAGCCAAGATTGGGTCAGAAGACCCGAGAACACTGAAGCTTTCTTT. It encodes CASSQDWVRRPENTEAFF. The chain joins TRBV4-1 to TRBJ1-1; D not resolved. The CDR3 sequence is 18 residues long. Looked up from germline, CDR1 is MGHRA and CDR2 is YSYEKL. Trimming took off 0 bases at V and 1 base at J, with 18 bases between the two ends.

The CDR3 sequence: CASSYSGTGEAFF. CDR3 nucleotides: TGTGCCAGCAGTTACTCCGGGACAGGGGAAGCTTTCTTT. The gene calls are TRBV6-6 and TRBJ1-1, with TRBD1 matching over 9 bases. CDR1 MNHNY and CDR2 SVGAGI come from the germline V gene (reference sequence). V trimming: 0 bases; J trimming: 8 bases; junction bases outside the gene matches: 1. The CDR3 covers 13 residues.

The chain uses TRBV18 and TRBJ1-1, with D uncertain. This CDR3 is 11 amino acids long. Germline loops: CDR1 KGHSH, CDR2 LQKENI. The V and J ends lost 8 bases and 10 bases respectively, with 14 bases between them. CDR3 region: CASPDGGRAFF. Written as DNA, the CDR3 is TGTGCCAGCCCTGATGGTGGTCGAGCTTTCTTT.

This sequence joins TRBV13 and TRBJ2-1; TRBD1 matches 8 bases. The CDR3 loop spans 16 amino acids. J gave up 2 bases and V 4 bases, and 7 bases lay outside the gene matches. Germline CDR1 is PRHDT and CDR2 is FYEKMQ (reference sequence). As DNA, the CDR3 is TGTGCCAGCAGCTCCTTGGACAGGGTGGCCTACAATGAGCAGTTCTTC. Its protein is CASSSLDRVAYNEQFF. Full variable domain (remainder filled in from reference TRBV13 and TRBJ2-1): AAGVIQSPRHLIKEKRETATLKCYPIPRHDTVYWYQQGPGQDPQFLISFYEKMQSDKGSIPDRFSAQQFSDYHSELNMSSLELGDSALYFCASSSLDRVAYNEQFFGPGTRLTVL.